Listed below are T cell receptor beta chains from one sample, sequenced in a study of graft-versus-host responses after intestinal transplantation. Their specific antigens are unknown. The method was immunoSEQ multiplex PCR; TCRdb's version includes in-frame clones alone and lacks a portion of them. This sample has almost 85,000 clones, with roughly nine tenths found just once. The sequencing here drew on unstimulated CD4+ T cells sorted from spleen or lymph node cells, taken before intestinal transplant. Source of these receptors: a human donor who received an intestinal transplant. The CDR3 runs from the conserved cysteine through the conserved F or W. The order of the fields is J gene, D gene, V gene, clone size, CDR3 protein, CDR3 DNA. D genes are given only for firm matches. Not all rows give a size; the values are once, few, many and, for expanded clones, a class.

j_call: TRBJ1-3
d_call: -
v_call: TRBV30
clone_size: -
cdr3_aa: CAWSLTDILSGNTIYF
cdr3_nt: TGTGCCTGGAGTCTCACCGACATCCTCTCTGGAAACACCATATATTTT

j_call: TRBJ2-7
d_call: -
v_call: TRBV11-3
clone_size: -
cdr3_aa: CASSLVDLGAGEQYF
cdr3_nt: TGTGCCAGCAGCTTAGTGGACTTGGGGGCCGGCGAGCAGTACTTC

j_call: TRBJ1-5
d_call: TRBD1
v_call: TRBV30
clone_size: -
cdr3_aa: CAWSQQGARQPQHF
cdr3_nt: TGTGCCTGGAGTCAACAGGGGGCGCGGCAGCCCCAGCATTTT

j_call: TRBJ1-2
d_call: -
v_call: TRBV6-5
clone_size: -
cdr3_aa: CASRRIRDTYGYTF
cdr3_nt: TGTGCCAGCAGGAGGATACGGGATACCTATGGCTACACCTTC

j_call: TRBJ2-2
d_call: TRBD1
v_call: TRBV5-1
clone_size: -
cdr3_aa: CASSSIPGQGPTGELFF
cdr3_nt: TGCGCCAGCAGCTCGATTCCGGGACAGGGGCCCACCGGGGAGCTGTTTTTT

j_call: TRBJ1-2
d_call: TRBD1
v_call: TRBV6-1
clone_size: -
cdr3_aa: CASNAQGNYGYTF
cdr3_nt: TGTGCCAGCAACGCACAGGGGAACTATGGCTACACCTTC

j_call: TRBJ2-2
d_call: -
v_call: TRBV19
clone_size: -
cdr3_aa: CASSIGFRTGELFF
cdr3_nt: TGTGCCAGTAGTATCGGGTTTAGGACCGGGGAGCTGTTTTTT

j_call: TRBJ1-5
d_call: -
v_call: TRBV6-5
clone_size: -
cdr3_aa: CASSYSRGRQPQHF
cdr3_nt: TGTGCCAGCAGTTACAGCAGGGGTCGTCAGCCCCAGCATTTT

j_call: TRBJ2-7
d_call: -
v_call: TRBV5-6
clone_size: -
cdr3_aa: CASSLLPGGYEQYF
cdr3_nt: TGTGCCAGCAGCCTCCTACCCGGGGGCTACGAGCAGTACTTC

j_call: TRBJ1-2
d_call: -
v_call: TRBV18
clone_size: -
cdr3_aa: CASSPAGIGYTF
cdr3_nt: TGTGCCAGCTCACCGGCAGGGATTGGCTACACCTTC

j_call: TRBJ2-3
d_call: TRBD2
v_call: TRBV19
clone_size: -
cdr3_aa: CASSSTSGGSTDTQYF
cdr3_nt: TGTGCCAGTAGTAGTACTAGCGGGGGGTCCACAGATACGCAGTATTTT

j_call: TRBJ2-7
d_call: -
v_call: TRBV5-4
clone_size: -
cdr3_aa: CASSLTAGTYEQYF
cdr3_nt: TGTGCCAGCAGCTTGACTGCAGGGACCTACGAGCAGTACTTC

j_call: TRBJ2-1
d_call: TRBD1
v_call: TRBV5-1
clone_size: -
cdr3_aa: CASSKGQAYNEQFF
cdr3_nt: TGCGCCAGCAGCAAGGGACAGGCCTACAATGAGCAGTTCTTC

j_call: TRBJ2-7
d_call: TRBD1
v_call: TRBV7-6
clone_size: -
cdr3_aa: CASSPGTGKLGEQYF
cdr3_nt: TGTGCCAGCAGCCCCGGGACAGGGAAATTGGGCGAGCAGTACTTC

j_call: TRBJ2-3
d_call: -
v_call: TRBV7-9
clone_size: -
cdr3_aa: CASSFSGPPTQYF
cdr3_nt: TGTGCCAGCAGCTTTTCAGGGCCCCCTACGCAGTATTTT

j_call: TRBJ1-1
d_call: TRBD1
v_call: TRBV9
clone_size: -
cdr3_aa: CASSTDRDMNTEAFF
cdr3_nt: TGTGCCAGCAGCACGGACAGGGACATGAACACTGAAGCTTTCTTT

j_call: TRBJ2-7
d_call: -
v_call: TRBV5-1
clone_size: -
cdr3_aa: CASSFSEGGEQYF
cdr3_nt: TGCGCCAGCAGCTTTTCCGAAGGGGGCGAGCAGTACTTC

j_call: TRBJ1-2
d_call: -
v_call: TRBV29-1
clone_size: -
cdr3_aa: CSGALLYGYTF
cdr3_nt: TGCAGCGGGGCACTCCTATATGGCTACACCTTC

j_call: TRBJ2-2
d_call: TRBD1
v_call: TRBV7-2
clone_size: once
cdr3_aa: CASSLQGDTGELFF
cdr3_nt: TGTGCCAGCAGCTTACAGGGGGATACCGGGGAGCTGTTTTTT

j_call: TRBJ2-1
d_call: TRBD2
v_call: TRBV14
clone_size: -
cdr3_aa: CASSPLGLGEQFF
cdr3_nt: TGTGCCAGCAGCCCCTTAGGACTAGGTGAGCAGTTCTTC

j_call: TRBJ2-3
d_call: TRBD1
v_call: TRBV4-1
clone_size: once
cdr3_aa: CASSQERGQGTDTQYF
cdr3_nt: TGCGCCAGCAGCCAAGAGAGGGGACAGGGCACAGATACGCAGTATTTT

j_call: TRBJ2-7
d_call: TRBD1
v_call: TRBV10-2
clone_size: -
cdr3_aa: CASSDRPGGYEQYF
cdr3_nt: TGCGCCAGCAGTGATCGGCCAGGGGGATACGAGCAGTACTTC

j_call: TRBJ1-1
d_call: -
v_call: TRBV21-1
clone_size: -
cdr3_aa: CASSKVGSTEAFF
cdr3_nt: TGTGCCAGCAGCAAAGTGGGCAGTACTGAAGCTTTCTTT

j_call: TRBJ2-5
d_call: TRBD1
v_call: TRBV18
clone_size: once
cdr3_aa: CASSLGQFQETQYF
cdr3_nt: TGTGCCAGCTCACTGGGACAGTTCCAAGAGACCCAGTACTTC

j_call: TRBJ2-7
d_call: -
v_call: TRBV19
clone_size: -
cdr3_aa: CASSIDRETEQYF
cdr3_nt: TGTGCCAGTAGTATAGATCGGGAGACCGAGCAGTACTTC

j_call: TRBJ1-2
d_call: -
v_call: TRBV6-5
clone_size: -
cdr3_aa: CASSYSGGRGNYGYTF
cdr3_nt: TGTGCCAGCAGTTACTCCGGGGGGCGAGGGAACTATGGCTACACCTTC

j_call: TRBJ2-3
d_call: TRBD2
v_call: TRBV30
clone_size: -
cdr3_aa: CAWSVRGTSGFTDTQYF
cdr3_nt: TGTGCCTGGAGTGTAAGGGGGACTAGCGGGTTCACAGATACGCAGTATTTT

j_call: TRBJ2-7
d_call: -
v_call: TRBV11-3
clone_size: -
cdr3_aa: CASSFRMVNNDEQYF
cdr3_nt: TGTGCCAGCAGCTTCAGAATGGTAAACAACGACGAGCAGTACTTC

j_call: TRBJ1-5
d_call: -
v_call: TRBV28
clone_size: -
cdr3_aa: CAGRTVNQPQHF
cdr3_nt: TGTGCCGGTAGGACAGTGAATCAGCCCCAGCATTTT

j_call: TRBJ2-2
d_call: -
v_call: TRBV7-2
clone_size: -
cdr3_aa: CASSYGTLRSGELFF
cdr3_nt: TGTGCCAGCAGCTACGGGACACTAAGGAGCGGGGAGCTGTTTTTT

j_call: TRBJ2-1
d_call: -
v_call: TRBV29-1
clone_size: -
cdr3_aa: CSVTLLGGSYNEQFF
cdr3_nt: TGCAGCGTTACCCTTTTGGGGGGCTCCTACAATGAGCAGTTCTTC

j_call: TRBJ1-1
d_call: -
v_call: TRBV19
clone_size: few
cdr3_aa: CASRSRTDTEAFF
cdr3_nt: TGTGCCAGTAGGTCCAGGACAGACACTGAAGCTTTCTTT

j_call: TRBJ2-7
d_call: TRBD1
v_call: TRBV11-2
clone_size: -
cdr3_aa: CASKLGQMLTEQYF
cdr3_nt: TGTGCCAGCAAATTGGGACAGATGTTGACCGAGCAGTACTTC

j_call: TRBJ1-1
d_call: TRBD1
v_call: TRBV11-1
clone_size: -
cdr3_aa: CASSLRGQGANEAFF
cdr3_nt: TGTGCCAGCAGTCTACGAGGACAGGGGGCAAATGAAGCTTTCTTT

j_call: TRBJ1-2
d_call: TRBD1
v_call: TRBV5-1
clone_size: -
cdr3_aa: CASSLGGTSGTGYGYTF
cdr3_nt: TGCGCCAGCAGCTTGGGGGGAACTTCCGGGACAGGATATGGCTACACCTTC

j_call: TRBJ1-4
d_call: -
v_call: TRBV15
clone_size: -
cdr3_aa: CATSRARTQGEKLFF
cdr3_nt: TGTGCCACCAGCAGAGCTCGGACTCAAGGAGAAAAACTGTTTTTT

j_call: TRBJ2-1
d_call: -
v_call: TRBV6-1
clone_size: -
cdr3_aa: CASRVRVKSEQFF
cdr3_nt: TGTGCCAGCAGGGTTAGAGTGAAGAGTGAGCAGTTCTTC

j_call: TRBJ1-1
d_call: TRBD1
v_call: TRBV5-4
clone_size: -
cdr3_aa: CASSWPGQGGTEAFF
cdr3_nt: TGTGCCAGCAGCTGGCCAGGACAGGGCGGCACTGAAGCTTTCTTT

j_call: TRBJ2-1
d_call: -
v_call: TRBV5-4
clone_size: -
cdr3_aa: CASSLGGGRDYNEQFF
cdr3_nt: TGTGCCAGCAGTCTGGGAGGAGGTCGAGACTACAATGAGCAGTTCTTC

j_call: TRBJ2-5
d_call: TRBD1
v_call: TRBV19
clone_size: -
cdr3_aa: CASSVGQGKETQYF
cdr3_nt: TGTGCCAGTAGTGTCGGACAGGGGAAGGAGACCCAGTACTTC

j_call: TRBJ2-7
d_call: TRBD2
v_call: TRBV11-2
clone_size: once
cdr3_aa: CASSRDRGAYEQYF
cdr3_nt: TGTGCCAGCAGCCGGGACCGGGGGGCCTACGAGCAGTACTTC

j_call: TRBJ1-6
d_call: TRBD1
v_call: TRBV7-2
clone_size: once
cdr3_aa: CASSRRQGVGGSPLHF
cdr3_nt: TGTGCCAGCAGCCGAAGACAGGGGGTCGGTGGTTCACCCCTCCACTTT

j_call: TRBJ1-1
d_call: -
v_call: TRBV30
clone_size: -
cdr3_aa: CAWTGGQNIMNTEAFF
cdr3_nt: TGTGCCTGGACCGGCGGACAGAACATCATGAACACTGAAGCTTTCTTT

j_call: TRBJ2-2
d_call: TRBD1
v_call: TRBV30
clone_size: -
cdr3_aa: CAWSVRDRGTGELFF
cdr3_nt: TGTGCCTGGAGTGTCCGGGACAGGGGCACCGGGGAGCTGTTTTTT

j_call: TRBJ1-5
d_call: TRBD1
v_call: TRBV19
clone_size: -
cdr3_aa: CASSRGTGGAGTYQPQHF
cdr3_nt: TGTGCCAGTAGCCGTGGGACAGGGGGCGCCGGAACCTATCAGCCCCAGCATTTT

j_call: TRBJ2-3
d_call: TRBD2
v_call: TRBV18
clone_size: few
cdr3_aa: CASSPLAGGRTDTQYF
cdr3_nt: TGTGCCAGCTCACCTCTAGCGGGGGGGCGTACAGATACGCAGTATTTT

j_call: TRBJ1-2
d_call: TRBD1
v_call: TRBV2
clone_size: -
cdr3_aa: CASSPGQGGYGYTF
cdr3_nt: TGTGCCAGCAGCCCGGGACAGGGTGGGTATGGCTACACCTTC

j_call: TRBJ1-6
d_call: -
v_call: TRBV6-5
clone_size: -
cdr3_aa: CASSYSGGANNSPLHF
cdr3_nt: TGTGCCAGCAGTTACTCAGGCGGGGCCAATAATTCACCCCTCCACTTT

j_call: TRBJ2-3
d_call: TRBD1
v_call: TRBV19
clone_size: -
cdr3_aa: CASSSGAGQGLGTQYF
cdr3_nt: TGTGCCAGTAGTTCCGGCGCTGGACAGGGTCTCGGTACGCAGTATTTT